Presented here are 27 T cell receptor beta chains from one specimen sequenced in a study of blood T cell repertoires in COVID-19. This table comes from immunoSEQ multiplex PCR, and its TCRdb copy is limited to in-frame clones, with some not included. The sample carries just over 75,000 clones, 84% recorded once. The sequencing sample was made of peripheral blood. The receptors here all came from a man aged 50-60 years with acute or convalescent COVID-19.

V is TRBV19 and J is TRBJ1-5; 11 nucleotides agree with TRBD1. V dropped 3 bases and J dropped 3; count of bases not matched to a gene: 4. CDR1 is LNHDA and CDR2 is SQIVND in the germline V gene (reference sequence). This CDR3 has 16 residues. CDR3 bases: TGTGCCAGTAGTATGGGGGACAGGGGGGTCAATCAGCCCCAGCATTTT. Translated, it gives CASSMGDRGVNQPQHF.

The V and J genes are TRBV4-2 and TRBJ1-2, with D hard to call. The germline V gene encodes CDR1 LGHNA and CDR2 YNFKEQ. The CDR3 extends over 14 amino acids. The V end was cut by 0 bases, the J end by 6 bases, with 11 bases between. CDR3 amino acids: CASSQEGGVDGYTF. Here the CDR3 DNA reads TGTGCCAGCAGCCAAGAGGGCGGGGTGGATGGCTACACCTTC.

The CDR3 loop reads CASSRTGPASGNTIYF. CDR3 DNA sequence: TGTGCCAGCAGCAGGACAGGGCCGGCCTCTGGAAACACCATATATTTT. V usage is TRBV7-9 and J usage is TRBJ1-3, with 8 bases fitting TRBD1. The CDR3 is made up of 16 amino acids. V was pared by 5 bases and J by 0 bases, with 6 bases of the junction left unmatched. In germline, CDR1 is SEHNR, CDR2 FQNEAQ (reference sequence).

The rearrangement joins TRBV30 to TRBJ2-3; D is possibly TRBD2 (6 bases). The length of the CDR3 is 15 residues. V was trimmed by 0 bases and J by 0 bases, leaving 10 bases between them. Germline lookup yields CDR1 GTSNPN and CDR2 SVGIG (reference sequence). The CDR3 is CAWSVRAGSTDTQYF. Here the CDR3 DNA reads TGTGCCTGGAGTGTACGAGCGGGTAGCACAGATACGCAGTATTTT.

The CDR3 DNA reads as TGTGCCACCAGTGACTCTACTAGCGGGAGGGCCTTCGGGGAGCTGTTTTTT. It is translated as CATSDSTSGRAFGELFF. The chain employs TRBV24-1 and TRBJ2-2; TRBD2 aligns across 13 bases. With 4 bases clipped from V and 7 bases from J, the junction kept 8 bases outside the gene matches. Looked up from germline, CDR1 is KGHDR and CDR2 is SFDVKD. CDR3 length: 17 amino acids.

This rearrangement joins TRBV7-2 to TRBJ1-4, with D uncertain. V was trimmed by 4 bases and J by 10 bases, leaving 10 bases between them. Germline V gene data show CDR1 as SGHTA and CDR2 as FQGNSA. The CDR3 is 12 amino acids. CDR3 loop: CASSSRTGKLFF. The CDR3 bases are TGTGCCAGCAGCTCCAGAACGGGAAAACTGTTTTTT.

V and J are TRBV19 and TRBJ1-1, with TRBD1 matching over 7 bases. V lost 3 bases, J lost 8 bases, and 6 bases stayed unmatched. The CDR3 runs 13 residues. Germline assignment: CDR1 LNHDA and CDR2 SQIVND (reference sequence). CDR3 nucleotide sequence: TGTGCCAGTAGTATCACAGGGGATCTAGAAGCTTTCTTT. Encoded protein: CASSITGDLEAFF. Filled out from reference TRBV19 and TRBJ1-1, the complete variable domain reads DGGITQSPKYLFRKEGQNVTLSCEQNLNHDAMYWYRQDPGQGLRLIYYSQIVNDFQKGDIAEGYSVSREKKESFPLTVTSAQKNPTAFYLCASSITGDLEAFFGQGTRLTVV.

The CDR3 sequence: CASSLALAGVGTQYF. CDR3 coding DNA: TGTGCCAGCAGTTTAGCACTAGCGGGGGTCGGTACGCAGTATTTT. V usage is TRBV28 and J usage is TRBJ2-3, with 11 nucleotides matching TRBD2. The CDR3 loop spans 15 amino acids. V lost 2 bases, J lost 8 bases, and 6 bases stayed unmatched. CDR1 is MDHEN, CDR2 SYDVKM, per germline.

CDR3 nucleotides: TGTGCCAGCAGTGTAGTCTTGCGAGAGACCCAGTACTTC. The encoded protein is CASSVVLRETQYF. This rearrangement joins TRBV2 to TRBJ2-5; no reliable D call. Germline V gives CDR1 SNHLY, CDR2 FYNNEI. This CDR3 region has 13 residues. Trimming pared 4 bases from V and 4 bases from J, leaving 10 bases between. Looking up the rest from reference TRBV2 and TRBJ2-5 gives the full variable domain: EPEVTQTPSHQVTQMGQEVILRCVPISNHLYFYWYRQILGQKVEFLVSFYNNEISEKSEIFDDQFSVERPDGSNFTLKIRSTKLEDSAMYFCASSVVLRETQYFGPGTRLLVL.

V gene TRBV5-1 combines with J gene TRBJ1-5, with a weak D call TRBD1 (5 bases). This CDR3 spans 18 amino acids. Germline CDR1 and CDR2: SGHRS and YFSETQ. V dropped 4 bases and J dropped 0 bases, with 20 bases sitting between them. CDR3 in DNA: TGCGCCAGCAGCAGGACCTTAACTGGGGGGGATAGCAATCAGCCCCAGCATTTT. Translated, it gives CASSRTLTGGDSNQPQHF.

The CDR3 sequence is CASSLELAGVYEQYF. CDR3 coding DNA: TGCGCCAGCAGCTTGGAGCTAGCGGGAGTCTACGAGCAGTACTTC. V is TRBV5-1 and J is TRBJ2-7; 10 bases fit TRBD2. The trim removed 0 bases at V and 3 bases at J, leaving 3 bases unmatched. This CDR3 contains 15 residues. The germline CDR1 and CDR2 sequences are SGHRS and YFSETQ.

CDR3 DNA sequence: TGTGCCAGCAGCCAAGCCCAAGGGTTCGGAGGGTCCTACGAGCAGTACTTC. The encoded protein is CASSQAQGFGGSYEQYF. This sequence joins TRBV4-2 and TRBJ2-7; tentatively, D is TRBD2 (6 bases). Germline-derived CDR1 and CDR2 are LGHNA and YNFKEQ. The ends were cut back, 1 base at V and 1 base at J, with 17 bases in the middle. This CDR3 has 17 residues.

V usage is TRBV5-1 and J usage is TRBJ2-7; TRBD2 might be the D (7 bases). V lost 0 bases, J lost 4 bases, and 17 bases lay in between. This CDR3 has 16 residues. Germline CDR1 reads SGHRS; CDR2 reads YFSETQ. The CDR3 DNA sequence: TGCGCCAGCAGCTTGGCGGGGGGCAGTACCCTTTACGAGCAGTACTTC. Encoded protein: CASSLAGGSTLYEQYF. Full variable domain (missing parts from reference TRBV5-1 and TRBJ2-7): KAGVTQTPRYLIKTRGQQVTLSCSPISGHRSVSWYQQTPGQGLQFLFEYFSETQRNKGNFPGRFSGRQFSNSRSEMNVSTLELGDSALYLCASSLAGGSTLYEQYFGPGTRLTVT.

J is TRBJ2-3 and V is TRBV19, with D tentatively TRBD1 (6 bases). Germline CDR1 and CDR2: LNHDA and SQIVND (reference sequence). V lost 6 bases and J 2 bases, leaving 12 bases between the germline ends. The CDR3 consists of 14 residues. CDR3 amino acids: CASSRTANTDTQYF. Here the CDR3 DNA reads TGTGCCAGTAGCAGGACAGCTAACACAGATACGCAGTATTTT. The full variable domain, in which reference TRBV19 and TRBJ2-3 provide the parts outside the CDR3, is DGGITQSPKYLFRKEGQNVTLSCEQNLNHDAMYWYRQDPGQGLRLIYYSQIVNDFQKGDIAEGYSVSREKKESFPLTVTSAQKNPTAFYLCASSRTANTDTQYFGPGTRLTVL.

The rearrangement joins TRBV6-4 to TRBJ2-7, with TRBD1 as a possible D gene (6 bases). The germline CDR1 and CDR2 sequences are MRHNA and SNTAGT. The CDR3 is 13 amino acids. Trimming took 3 bases from V and 6 from J, leaving 12 bases between them. The CDR3 loop reads CASSERQVSEQYF. In DNA form, the CDR3 reads TGTGCCAGCAGTGAGCGACAGGTCTCCGAGCAGTACTTC.

The chain employs TRBV6-1 and TRBJ1-1; 7 bases line up with TRBD1. With V trimmed by 4 bases and J by 4 bases, 12 bases remained unmatched. In germline, CDR1 is MNHNS, CDR2 SASEGT. The CDR3 contains 16 residues. CDR3 in DNA: TGTGCCAGCAGTGCAAACCACAGGGGAATTGGCACTGAAGCTTTCTTT. Its protein is CASSANHRGIGTEAFF.

For this clone: Other nucleotide sequences from this sample produce the same CDR3. The chain recombines TRBV7-9 with TRBJ1-4; D not resolved. CDR3 size: 14 residues. Germline V lookup: CDR1 SEHNR, CDR2 FQNEAQ (reference sequence). The ends were cut back, 1 base at V and 5 bases at J, with 8 bases in the middle. CDR3: CASSLEGVNEKLFF. The CDR3 DNA sequence: TGTGCCAGCAGCTTAGAGGGAGTGAATGAAAAACTGTTTTTT.

In its sample, this clone was seen a few times. V usage is TRBV9 and J usage is TRBJ1-5; perhaps TRBD1 as D (6 bases). The CDR3 totals 14 residues. Trimming stripped 0 bases from V and 3 bases from J, with 7 bases between. CDR1 is SGDLS, CDR2 YYNGEE, per germline. The CDR3 sequence: CASSVDRDNQPQHF. CDR3 DNA: TGTGCCAGCAGCGTAGACAGGGACAATCAGCCCCAGCATTTT.

This clone was seen once. The chain has TRBV6-1 and TRBJ2-2, with 12 bases aligning to TRBD2. The V segment lost 4 bases and the J segment 0 bases; nucleotides outside the gene matches: 3. This CDR3 is 17 amino acids long. Germline V gene sequence: CDR1 MNHNS, CDR2 SASEGT. This CDR3 reads CASSVLAGGPNTGELFF. The CDR3 DNA sequence: TGTGCCAGCAGTGTACTAGCGGGGGGACCGAACACCGGGGAGCTGTTTTTT.

The V gene is TRBV5-5, the J gene TRBJ1-1; D gene unclear. V was trimmed by 0 bases and J by 3 bases, leaving 6 bases between them. Germline assignment: CDR1 SGHKS and CDR2 YYEKEE (reference sequence). This CDR3 has 13 amino acids. CDR3 region: CASSLVSDTEAFF. In nucleotides, the CDR3 is TGTGCCAGCAGCTTGGTGTCCGACACTGAAGCTTTCTTT.

V is TRBV7-8 and J is TRBJ1-1; 7 positions match TRBD1. The length of the CDR3 is 12 residues. V gave up 5 bases and J gave up 7 bases; unmatched junction bases: 4. The V gene's germline CDR1 is SGHVS and CDR2 FQNEAQ. The CDR3 nucleotides are TGTGCCAGCAGCCGGAGACAGGGTGAAGCTTTCTTT. It yields the protein CASSRRQGEAFF. Full variable domain (rest looked up from reference TRBV7-8 and TRBJ1-1): GAGVSQSPRYKVAKRGQDVALRCDPISGHVSLFWYQQALGQGPEFLTYFQNEAQLDKSGLPSDRFFAERPEGSVSTLKIQRTQQEDSAVYLCASSRRQGEAFFGQGTRLTVV.

The V and J genes are TRBV7-6 and TRBJ2-3; TRBD2 might be the D (5 bases). The CDR3 is 15 residues long. V gave up 3 bases and J gave up 1 base, with 11 bases separating them. Germline V CDR1 and CDR2: SGHVS, FNYEAQ. CDR3 nucleotide sequence: TGTGCCAGCAGCTTGGTTGATAGCGGCACAGATACGCAGTATTTT. Protein product: CASSLVDSGTDTQYF.

The chain recombines TRBV3-1 (or the pseudogene TRBV3-2) with TRBJ2-5; 12 nucleotides align to TRBD2. V gave up 4 bases and J gave up 6 bases; unmatched junction bases: 9. Germline CDR1 is LGHDT and CDR2 is YNNKEL (reference sequence). The CDR3 has 16 amino acids. This CDR3 is CASSLELAGGAKTQYF. The CDR3 bases are TGTGCCAGCAGCCTCGAGCTAGCGGGAGGGGCGAAGACCCAGTACTTC.

This chain joins TRBV2 and TRBJ1-2; no clear D gene. V lost 5 bases and J 4 bases, leaving 5 bases between the germline ends. The CDR3 consists of 11 residues. Per the germline V gene, CDR1 is SNHLY and CDR2 is FYNNEI. Here the CDR3 reads CASSSSYGYTF. In nucleotides, the CDR3 is TGTGCCAGCAGTTCCTCCTATGGCTACACCTTC.

In this sample, this clone turned up a few times. This chain uses TRBV4-3 with TRBJ1-6; 7 bases match TRBD1. From germline, CDR1 is LGHNA and CDR2 YSLEER. CDR3 length: 15 residues. The ends lost 3 bases at V and 8 bases at J; junction bases unmatched: 7. This chain's CDR3 is CASSQTTGRYSPLHF. The CDR3, as DNA: TGCGCCAGCAGCCAGACGACAGGGAGGTATTCACCCCTCCACTTT.

This clone occurred once. The V gene is TRBV2, the J gene TRBJ2-3; 12 bases are a match to TRBD2. This CDR3 comprises 17 residues. From germline, CDR1 is SNHLY and CDR2 FYNNEI. The trim removed 7 bases at V and 0 bases at J, leaving 8 bases unmatched. CDR3 in amino acids: CASTTSGGLLSTDTQYF. CDR3 nucleotides: TGTGCCAGCACCACTAGCGGGGGGCTTCTGAGCACAGATACGCAGTATTTT.

J is TRBJ2-7 and V is TRBV4-1; D unresolved. The length of the CDR3 is 15 residues. Germline CDR1 reads MGHRA; CDR2 reads YSYEKL. V gave up 1 base and J gave up 4 bases, with 14 bases separating them. The CDR3 DNA sequence: TGCGCCAGCAGCCAAGCATACGACTCTTCATACGAGCAGTACTTC. This sequence encodes CASSQAYDSSYEQYF.